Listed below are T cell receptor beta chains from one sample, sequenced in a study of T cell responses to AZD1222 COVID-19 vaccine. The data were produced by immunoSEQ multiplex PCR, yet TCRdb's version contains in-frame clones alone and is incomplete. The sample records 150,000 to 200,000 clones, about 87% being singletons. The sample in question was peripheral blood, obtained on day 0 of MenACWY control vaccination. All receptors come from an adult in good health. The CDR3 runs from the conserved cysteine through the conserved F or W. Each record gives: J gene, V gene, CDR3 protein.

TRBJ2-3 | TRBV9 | CASSVGQGGADTQYF
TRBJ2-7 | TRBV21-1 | CASSNGGPTYEQYF
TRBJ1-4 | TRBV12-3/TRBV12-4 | CASSSWGHEKLFF
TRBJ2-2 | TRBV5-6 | CASTYGPNGDTGELFF
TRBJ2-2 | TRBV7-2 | CASSFSGTDTGELFF
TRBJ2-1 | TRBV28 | CASRREGYNEQFF
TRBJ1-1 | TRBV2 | CASSFETNTEAFF
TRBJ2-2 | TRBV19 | CASIGTTNTGELFF
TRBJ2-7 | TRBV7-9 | CASSPGQPYEQYF
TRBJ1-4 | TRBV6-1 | CASSATSDSYSDKLFF
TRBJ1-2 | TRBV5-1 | CASSLAEQGKAYGYTF
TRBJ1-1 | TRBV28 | CASSLRGVEAFF
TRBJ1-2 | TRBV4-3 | CASSQDRGQGVNYGYTF
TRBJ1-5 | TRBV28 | CASSFPGAAQPQHF
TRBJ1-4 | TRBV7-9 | CASSYGGGGNREKLFF
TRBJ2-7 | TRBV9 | CASSVAEGNYEQYF
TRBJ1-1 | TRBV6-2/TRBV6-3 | CASSWTNPGLAGTEAFF
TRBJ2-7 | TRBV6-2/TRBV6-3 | CASSPTSYEQYF
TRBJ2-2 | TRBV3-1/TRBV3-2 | CASSTSGGAGELFF
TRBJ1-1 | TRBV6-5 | CASSYTGIGNTEAFF
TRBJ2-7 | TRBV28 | CASSLQDFSYEQYF
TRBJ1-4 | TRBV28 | CASSWDTVEKLFF
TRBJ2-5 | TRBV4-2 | CASSQEASGGAGETQYF
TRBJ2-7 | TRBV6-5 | CASSSIGQGASGEQYF
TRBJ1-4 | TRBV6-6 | CASGWDEKLFF
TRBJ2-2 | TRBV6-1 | CASSEFGAARNTGELFF
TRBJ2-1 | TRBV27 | CASNWPDNEQFF
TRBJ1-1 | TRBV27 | CASSFQSVGANTEAFF
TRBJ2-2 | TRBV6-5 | CASGGTSGDAGELFF
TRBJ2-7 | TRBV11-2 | CASKTLNYEQYF
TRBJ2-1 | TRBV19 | CASSRRAPGDVRQFF
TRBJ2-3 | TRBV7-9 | CASSPGTSGHTDTQYF
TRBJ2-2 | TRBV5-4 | CASSLGTIPITGELFF
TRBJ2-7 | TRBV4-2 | CASSQAGTTGYEQYF
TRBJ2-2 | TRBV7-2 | CASSLVGVVTGELFF
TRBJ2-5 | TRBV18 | CASSPRSDQETQYF
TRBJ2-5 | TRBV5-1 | CASSIGLAGVETQYF
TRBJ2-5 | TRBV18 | CASSPADRGRETQYF
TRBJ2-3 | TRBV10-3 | CAISRLAGAALDTQYF
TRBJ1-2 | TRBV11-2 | CASSLDPRRVGEANYGYTF
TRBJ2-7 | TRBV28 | CASSSGPRSQYF
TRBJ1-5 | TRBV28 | CASGTGGALIDQPQHF
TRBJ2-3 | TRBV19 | CASSIDFGEYTQYF
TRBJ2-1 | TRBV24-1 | CATSDAVAGSHGEQFF
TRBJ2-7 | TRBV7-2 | CASSSPYSYEQYF
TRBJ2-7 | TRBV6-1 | CASTWGSEQYF
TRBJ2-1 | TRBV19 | CASSPKGLAGYNEQFF
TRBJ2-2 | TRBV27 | CASSPTSGNTGELFF
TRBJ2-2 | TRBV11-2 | CASSPLSQGAHTGELFF
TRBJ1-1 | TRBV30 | CAWSVVPNTEAFF
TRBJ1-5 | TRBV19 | CASSIVLDNQPQHF
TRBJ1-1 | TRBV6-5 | CASSRGSTEAFF
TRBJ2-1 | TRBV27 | CASSLSPFGDNEQFF
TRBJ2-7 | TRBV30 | CAWSASGTGAYEQYF
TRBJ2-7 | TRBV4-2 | CASSQVAGTDTYEQYF
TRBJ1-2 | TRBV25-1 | CASSDPTAGGYTF
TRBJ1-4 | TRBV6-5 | CASSYFSGQPEKLFF
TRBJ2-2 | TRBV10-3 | CAITPTSSTGELFF
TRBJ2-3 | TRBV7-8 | CASSQGSDTQYF